What follows describes a single T cell receptor beta chain. Antigen specificity is unknown. TCRdb re-called the RT-PCR reads through MiXCR, storing one row per CDR3 protein. The table lists 860,000 or so distinct CDR3 sequences, around 21% of them singletons. This entry belongs to a study of response to subunit inactivated influenza vaccine. This CDR3 is built from 16 residues. In germline, CDR1 is SGHTA, CDR2 FQGNSA. J lost 0 bases, V lost 3 bases, and 7 bases had no gene match. The study, taken as a whole, reports: Authors suggested each seasonal flu vaccination may recruit only limited numbers of new T cells.

The genes are TRBV7-2 and TRBJ1-1; TRBD1 matches 7 bases. The sample in question was PBMCs from blood, obtained more than 4 days after vaccination. This TCR was recovered from a man aged 50 to 59 who received an inactivated influenza vaccine. The DNA of the CDR3 is TGTGCCAGCAGCTTTCCCCAGGGGGGGATGAACACTGAAGCTTTCTTT. It is translated as CASSFPQGGMNTEAFF.